The 16 T cell receptor beta chains presented below share a single source sample, sequenced in a study of CD8+ T cells in alopecia areata. Isolated RNA was reverse transcribed into cDNA used as the sequencing template. Method: immunoSEQ multiplex PCR; TCRdb's copy keeps in-frame clones and lacks some. The sample holds 45,000 to 70,000 clones; 90% to 97% are singletons and the top ten take 20% to 30%. The specimen was CD8+ T cells sorted from blood, collected at week 0. Receptors were obtained from a human donor with alopecia areata.

This chain links TRBV4-2 with TRBJ2-3; 9 bases map to TRBD2. Germline CDR1 and CDR2: LGHNA and YNFKEQ. The CDR3 has 17 residues. V lost 0 bases to trimming and J lost 0 bases; unmatched junction nucleotides: 4. CDR3 loop: CASSQDPLAGSTDTQYF. Written as DNA, the CDR3 is TGTGCCAGCAGCCAAGATCCCCTAGCGGGGAGCACAGATACGCAGTATTTT.

The rearrangement uses TRBV5-5 and TRBJ2-7; 8 bases align to TRBD2. Germline loops: CDR1 SGHKS, CDR2 YYEKEE (reference sequence). V was clipped by 0 bases and J by 0 bases; unmatched bases: 2. There are 15 residues in the CDR3. The CDR3 nucleotides read TGTGCCAGCAGCTTGGGCGGGGGGCTCTCCTACGAGCAGTACTTC. As protein: CASSLGGGLSYEQYF.

The chain has TRBV6-1 and TRBJ2-7, with 8 bases aligning to TRBD2. From germline, CDR1 is MNHNS and CDR2 SASEGT. Trimming took 4 bases from V and 0 from J; bases not matched to a gene: 2. This CDR3 comprises 14 residues. The CDR3 DNA sequence: TGTGCCAGCAGTGTAAGCGGGGGCTCCTACGAGCAGTACTTC. This gives the protein CASSVSGGSYEQYF.

The chain employs TRBV11-2 and TRBJ2-1, with 7 bases aligning to TRBD2. The CDR3 has 13 residues. Germline values: CDR1 SGHAT, CDR2 FQNNGV. Unmatched junction bases numbered 8, after V lost 4 bases and J lost 11 bases. For the CDR3, the DNA is TGTGCCAGCAGCTCACCTAAGCGGGGCCAGCAGTTCTTC. Its protein product is CASSSPKRGQQFF.

The chain uses TRBV7-6 and TRBJ2-2; no clear D. From germline, CDR1 is SGHVS and CDR2 FNYEAQ. The CDR3 contains 11 residues. V shed 11 bases and J shed 6 bases, with 10 bases lying between them. The CDR3 is CAGRSAGELFF. CDR3 DNA: TGTGCCGGAAGAAGCGCCGGGGAGCTGTTTTTT.

The gene calls are TRBV5-4 and TRBJ2-1, with D possibly being TRBD1 (5 bases). The CDR3 has 15 amino acids. The V end lost 4 bases, the J end lost 5 bases, and 16 bases lay between the germline ends. The germline CDR1 and CDR2 sequences are SGHNT and YYREEE (reference sequence). CDR3 coding DNA: TGTGCCAGCAGCCCCCAGGCAGGGCTTAACAATGAGCAGTTCTTC. Translating gives CASSPQAGLNNEQFF.

The chain recombines TRBV11-2 with TRBJ2-7; D is unclear. This CDR3 has 12 residues. Germline lookup yields CDR1 SGHAT and CDR2 FQNNGV. Trimming shortened V by 2 bases and J by 7 bases, and 9 bases separated the two germline ends. CDR3 amino acids: CASSLFPGEQYF. CDR3 coding DNA: TGTGCCAGCAGCTTATTCCCTGGAGAGCAGTACTTC. The variable domain in full, with the rest retrieved from reference TRBV11-2 and TRBJ2-7, is EAGVAQSPRYKIIEKRQSVAFWCNPISGHATLYWYQQILGQGPKLLIQFQNNGVVDDSQLPKDRFSAERLKGVDSTLKIQPAKLEDSAVYLCASSLFPGEQYFGPGTRLTVT.

The chain joins TRBV27 to TRBJ1-6, with a weak D call TRBD1 (5 bases). V lost 5 bases to trimming and J lost 4 bases, with 12 bases between them. Germline values: CDR1 MNHEY, CDR2 SMNVEV (reference sequence). CDR3 size: 15 residues. This CDR3 reads CASSPSTAYNSPLHF. The CDR3 DNA follows: TGTGCCAGCAGTCCCTCGACAGCATATAATTCACCCCTCCACTTT.

The CDR3: CASSLKVPSMNTEAFF. For the CDR3, the DNA is TGCGCCAGCAGCTTGAAGGTGCCTTCCATGAACACTGAAGCTTTCTTT. The J gene is TRBJ1-1, the V gene TRBV5-1; D uncertain. Germline CDR1 reads SGHRS; CDR2 reads YFSETQ. V lost 1 base and J lost 0, with 13 bases in between. The CDR3 has 16 amino acids.

Comment on this clone: At one of its ends the junction is not consistent with the germline gene, which may arise from a read error. The rearrangement joins TRBV5-1 to TRBJ2-7, with 10 bases fitting TRBD1. Germline CDR1 is SGHRS and CDR2 is YFSETQ. CDR3 length: 13 residues. The CDR3 reads CASSETGGNEQCF. The CDR3 DNA is TGCGCCAGCAGCGAGACAGGGGGCAACGAGCAGTGCTTC.

The chain recombines TRBV4-3 with TRBJ2-7; D remains ambiguous. Germline CDR1 and CDR2: LGHNA and YSLEER. The CDR3 has 18 amino acids. Trimming took 0 bases from V and 3 from J, leaving 21 bases between them. Here the CDR3 reads CASSQDRFGPDPFYEQYF. The CDR3 bases are TGCGCCAGCAGCCAAGATCGGTTCGGGCCAGACCCCTTCTACGAGCAGTACTTC.

The V gene is TRBV27, the J gene TRBJ2-5; the D is unclear. The CDR3 has 14 amino acids. V was shortened by 1 base and J by 5 bases, with 11 bases between the two germline ends. Germline V gene sequence: CDR1 MNHEY, CDR2 SMNVEV (reference sequence). CDR3 bases: TGTGCCAGCAGTTTATTGGCGGATATGGAGACCCAGTACTTC. Amino acid sequence: CASSLLADMETQYF.

V and J are TRBV5-1 and TRBJ2-7; 7 bases fit TRBD1. The V segment lost 4 bases and the J segment 0 bases; nucleotides outside the gene matches: 4. CDR3 length equals 14 residues. Germline CDR1 and CDR2: SGHRS and YFSETQ. In nucleotides, the CDR3 is TGCGCCAGCAGCCGGACAGGTTCCTCCTACGAGCAGTACTTC. It codes for CASSRTGSSYEQYF.

Here the CDR3 reads CASSSGQGGDNEQFF. Here the CDR3 DNA reads TGTGCCAGCAGTTCCGGACAGGGGGGGGACAATGAGCAGTTCTTC. This sequence joins TRBV6-5 and TRBJ2-1; 10 bases match TRBD1. Germline assignment: CDR1 MNHEY and CDR2 SVGAGI. V shed 4 bases, J shed 5 bases, and the junction held 5 bases outside the gene matches. This CDR3 is 15 amino acids long.

The chain links TRBV2 to TRBJ1-5; the D is unclear. CDR3 length: 11 amino acids. The V end lost 1 base, the J end lost 9 bases, and 4 bases lay between the germline ends. The germline V gene encodes CDR1 SNHLY and CDR2 FYNNEI. The CDR3 nucleotides read TGTGCCAGCAGTGAAGGGTCGCCCCAGCATTTT. Translating it yields CASSEGSPQHF.

The chain recombines TRBV15 with TRBJ2-1; D remains unclear. In germline, CDR1 is LNHNV, CDR2 YYDKDF (reference sequence). CDR3 length: 12 amino acids. Trimming stripped 1 base from V and 9 bases from J, with 7 bases between. The CDR3 DNA reads TGTGCCACCAGCAGAGCGTCCAGTGAGCAGTTCTTC. It translates to CATSRASSEQFF.